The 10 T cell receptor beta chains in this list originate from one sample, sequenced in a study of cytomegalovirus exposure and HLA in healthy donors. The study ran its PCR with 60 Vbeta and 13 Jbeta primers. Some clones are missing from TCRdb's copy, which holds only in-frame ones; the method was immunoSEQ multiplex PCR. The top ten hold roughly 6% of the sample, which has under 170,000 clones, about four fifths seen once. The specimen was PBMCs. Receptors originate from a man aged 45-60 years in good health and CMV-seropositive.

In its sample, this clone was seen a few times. Here the CDR3 DNA reads TGTGCCAGCAGCGTAGGGCCAGGGGGCTCCTACGAGCAGTACTTC. Its protein product is CASSVGPGGSYEQYF. The chain is built from TRBV9 and TRBJ2-7; 7 bases align to TRBD1. V gave up 0 bases and J gave up 0 bases; unmatched junction bases: 3. Germline CDR1 SGDLS, CDR2 YYNGEE. This CDR3 comprises 15 residues. Full variable domain (remainder filled in from reference TRBV9 and TRBJ2-7): DSGVTQTPKHLITATGQRVTLRCSPRSGDLSVYWYQQSLDQGLQFLIQYYNGEERAKGNILERFSAQQFPDLHSELNLSSLELGDSALYFCASSVGPGGSYEQYFGPGTRLTVT.

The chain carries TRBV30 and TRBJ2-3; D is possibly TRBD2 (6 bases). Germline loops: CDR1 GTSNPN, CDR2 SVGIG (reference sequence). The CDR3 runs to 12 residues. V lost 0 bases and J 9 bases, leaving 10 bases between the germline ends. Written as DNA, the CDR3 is TGTGCCTGGAGTGTGCCGGGAGACACGCAGTATTTT. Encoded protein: CAWSVPGDTQYF.

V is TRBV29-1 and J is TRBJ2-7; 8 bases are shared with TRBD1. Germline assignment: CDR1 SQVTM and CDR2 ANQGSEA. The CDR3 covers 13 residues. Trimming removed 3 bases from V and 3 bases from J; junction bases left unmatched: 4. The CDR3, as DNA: TGCAGCGTTGAGACAGGGGAGGACTACGAGCAGTACTTC. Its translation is CSVETGEDYEQYF.

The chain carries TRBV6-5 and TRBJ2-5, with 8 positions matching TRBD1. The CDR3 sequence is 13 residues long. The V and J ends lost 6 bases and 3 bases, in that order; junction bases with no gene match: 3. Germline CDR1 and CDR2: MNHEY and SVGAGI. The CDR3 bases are TGTGCCAGCAGAGGACAGGGTAAAGAGACCCAGTACTTC. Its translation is CASRGQGKETQYF.

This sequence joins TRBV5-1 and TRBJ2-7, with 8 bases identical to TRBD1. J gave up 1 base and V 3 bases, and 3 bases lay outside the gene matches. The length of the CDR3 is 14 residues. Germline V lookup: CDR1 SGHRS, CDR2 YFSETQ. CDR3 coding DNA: TGCGCCAGCAGCTCCTGGACAGGGTCCTACGAGCAGTACTTC. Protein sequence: CASSSWTGSYEQYF.

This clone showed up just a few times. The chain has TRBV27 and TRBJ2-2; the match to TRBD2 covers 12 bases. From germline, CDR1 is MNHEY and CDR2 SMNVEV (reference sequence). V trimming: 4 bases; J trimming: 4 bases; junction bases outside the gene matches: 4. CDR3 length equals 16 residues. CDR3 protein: CASSSTSGGFTGELFF. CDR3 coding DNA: TGTGCCAGCAGTTCGACTAGCGGGGGATTCACCGGGGAGCTGTTTTTT.

The CDR3 region has the DNA TGTGCCAGCAGCGGAACCCAAGGATTAGCGGAGCCCTTCACCGGGGAGCTGTTTTTT. Protein product: CASSGTQGLAEPFTGELFF. The chain recombines TRBV9 with TRBJ2-2; D may be TRBD2 (6 bases). Deletions cut 3 bases from V and 4 bases from J, with 25 bases between. The CDR3 is 19 amino acids. Germline CDR1 is SGDLS and CDR2 is YYNGEE.

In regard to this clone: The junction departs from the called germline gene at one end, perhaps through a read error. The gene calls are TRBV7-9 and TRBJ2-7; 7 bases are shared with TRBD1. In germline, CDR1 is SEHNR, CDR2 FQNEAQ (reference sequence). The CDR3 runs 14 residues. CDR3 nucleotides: TGTTCCAGCAGCTTACGACAGGGCGGCCTAGGGCAGTACTTC. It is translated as CSSSLRQGGLGQYF.

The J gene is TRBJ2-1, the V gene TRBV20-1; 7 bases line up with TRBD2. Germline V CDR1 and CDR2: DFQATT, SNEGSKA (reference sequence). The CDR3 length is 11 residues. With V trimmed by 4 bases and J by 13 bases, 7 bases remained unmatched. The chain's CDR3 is CSATPGREQFF. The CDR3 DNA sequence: TGCAGTGCTACCCCGGGGAGGGAACAGTTCTTC.

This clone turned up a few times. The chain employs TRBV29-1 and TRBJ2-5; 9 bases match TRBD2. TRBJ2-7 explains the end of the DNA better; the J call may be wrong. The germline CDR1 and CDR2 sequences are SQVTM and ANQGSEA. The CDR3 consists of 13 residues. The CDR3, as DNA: TGCAGCGTCTTAGCGGGAGCGACCTACGAGCAGTACTTC. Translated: CSVLAGATYEQYF.